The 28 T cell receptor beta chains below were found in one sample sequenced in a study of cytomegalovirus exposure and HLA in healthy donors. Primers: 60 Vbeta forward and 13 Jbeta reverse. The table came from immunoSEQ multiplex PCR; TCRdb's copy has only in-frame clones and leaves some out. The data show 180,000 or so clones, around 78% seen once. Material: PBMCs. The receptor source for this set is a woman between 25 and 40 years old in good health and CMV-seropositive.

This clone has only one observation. The CDR3 DNA reads TGTGCCTCCACCGGCCTGGGGGGGGAACTGTTTTTT. It specifies CASTGLGGELFF. The chain combines TRBV30 with TRBJ1-4, with D perhaps matching TRBD1 (5 bases). The V end was cut by 7 bases, the J end by 12 bases, with 18 bases between. This CDR3 comprises 12 residues. Germline-derived CDR1 and CDR2 are GTSNPN and SVGIG (reference sequence).

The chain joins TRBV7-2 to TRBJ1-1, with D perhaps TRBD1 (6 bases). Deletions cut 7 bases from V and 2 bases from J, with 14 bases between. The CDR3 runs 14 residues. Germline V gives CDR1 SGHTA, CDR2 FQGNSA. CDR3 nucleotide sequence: TGTGCCAGCACCCTGACAGGAGGAAACACTGAAGCTTTCTTT. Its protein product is CASTLTGGNTEAFF.

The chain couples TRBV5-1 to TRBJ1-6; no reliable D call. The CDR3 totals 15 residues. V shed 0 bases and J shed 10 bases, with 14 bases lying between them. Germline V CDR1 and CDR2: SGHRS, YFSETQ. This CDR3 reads CASSLVAVGESPLHF. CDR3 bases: TGCGCCAGCAGCTTGGTAGCTGTCGGAGAATCACCCCTCCACTTT. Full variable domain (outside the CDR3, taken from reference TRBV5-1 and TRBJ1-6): KAGVTQTPRYLIKTRGQQVTLSCSPISGHRSVSWYQQTPGQGLQFLFEYFSETQRNKGNFPGRFSGRQFSNSRSEMNVSTLELGDSALYLCASSLVAVGESPLHFGNGTRLTVT.

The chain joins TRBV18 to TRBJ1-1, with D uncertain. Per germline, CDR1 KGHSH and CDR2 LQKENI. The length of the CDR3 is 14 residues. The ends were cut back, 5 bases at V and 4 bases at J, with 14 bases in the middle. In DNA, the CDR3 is TGTGCCAGCTCAGAGGCGGGAATTGGCACTGAAGCTTTCTTT. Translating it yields CASSEAGIGTEAFF.

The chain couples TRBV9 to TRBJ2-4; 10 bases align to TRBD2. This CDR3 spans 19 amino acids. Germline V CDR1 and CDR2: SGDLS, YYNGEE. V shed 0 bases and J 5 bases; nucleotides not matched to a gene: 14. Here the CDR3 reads CASSVGGGASGSRQNIQYF. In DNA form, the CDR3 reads TGTGCCAGCAGCGTAGGCGGGGGCGCTAGCGGGAGCCGACAAAACATTCAGTACTTC. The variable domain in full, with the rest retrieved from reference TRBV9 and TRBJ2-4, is DSGVTQTPKHLITATGQRVTLRCSPRSGDLSVYWYQQSLDQGLQFLIQYYNGEERAKGNILERFSAQQFPDLHSELNLSSLELGDSALYFCASSVGGGASGSRQNIQYFGAGTRLSVL.

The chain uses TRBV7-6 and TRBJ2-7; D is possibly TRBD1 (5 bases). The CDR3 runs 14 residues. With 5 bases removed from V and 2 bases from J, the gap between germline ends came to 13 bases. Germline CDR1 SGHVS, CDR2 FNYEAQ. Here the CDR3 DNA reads TGTGCCAGCAGCGCGACGACAGATACCTACGAGCAGTACTTC. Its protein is CASSATTDTYEQYF.

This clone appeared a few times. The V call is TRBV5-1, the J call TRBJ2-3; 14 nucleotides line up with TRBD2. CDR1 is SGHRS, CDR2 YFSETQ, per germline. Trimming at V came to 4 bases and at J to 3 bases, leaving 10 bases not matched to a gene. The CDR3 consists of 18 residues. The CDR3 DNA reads TGCGCCAGCAGCCGACTAGCGGGAGGGCCATTCTTAACAGATACGCAGTATTTT. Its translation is CASSRLAGGPFLTDTQYF. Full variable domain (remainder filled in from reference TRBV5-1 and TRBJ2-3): KAGVTQTPRYLIKTRGQQVTLSCSPISGHRSVSWYQQTPGQGLQFLFEYFSETQRNKGNFPGRFSGRQFSNSRSEMNVSTLELGDSALYLCASSRLAGGPFLTDTQYFGPGTRLTVL.

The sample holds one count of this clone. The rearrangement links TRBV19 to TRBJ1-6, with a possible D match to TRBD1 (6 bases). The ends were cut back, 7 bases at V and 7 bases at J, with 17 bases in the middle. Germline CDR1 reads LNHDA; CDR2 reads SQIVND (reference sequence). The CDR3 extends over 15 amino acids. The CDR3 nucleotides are TGTGCCAGTACCACAACAGGGATCGAGAATTCACCCCTCCACTTT. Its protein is CASTTTGIENSPLHF.

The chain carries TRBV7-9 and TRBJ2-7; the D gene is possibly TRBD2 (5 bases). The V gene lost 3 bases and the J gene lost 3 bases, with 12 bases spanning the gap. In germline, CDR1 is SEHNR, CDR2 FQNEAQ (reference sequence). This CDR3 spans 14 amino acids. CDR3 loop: CASSLDLVDYEQYF. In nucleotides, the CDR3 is TGTGCCAGCAGCTTGGACTTGGTTGACTACGAGCAGTACTTC.

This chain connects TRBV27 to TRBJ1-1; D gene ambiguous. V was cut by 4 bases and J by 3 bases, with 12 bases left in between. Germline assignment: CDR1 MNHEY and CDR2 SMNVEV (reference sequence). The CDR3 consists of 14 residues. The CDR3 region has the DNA TGTGCCAGCAGTTATGAGAGGGCTGACACTGAAGCTTTCTTT. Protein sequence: CASSYERADTEAFF.

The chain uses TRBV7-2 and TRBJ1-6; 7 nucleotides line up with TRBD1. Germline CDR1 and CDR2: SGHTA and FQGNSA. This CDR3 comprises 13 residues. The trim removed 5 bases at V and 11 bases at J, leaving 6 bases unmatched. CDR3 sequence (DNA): TGTGCCAGCAGCCTTCGACAGGGTACACCCCTCCACTTT. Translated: CASSLRQGTPLHF.

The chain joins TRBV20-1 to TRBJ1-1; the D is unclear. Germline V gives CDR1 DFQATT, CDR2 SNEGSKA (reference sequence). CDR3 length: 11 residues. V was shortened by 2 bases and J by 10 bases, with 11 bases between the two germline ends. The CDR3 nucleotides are TGCAGTGCTAGACTAAATCTCGGAGCTTTCTTT. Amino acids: CSARLNLGAFF.

CDR3 sequence (DNA): TGCGCCAGCAATAACGAGCGGGGCAATTCACCCCTCCACTTT. As protein: CASNNERGNSPLHF. This chain links TRBV10-2 with TRBJ1-6, with D perhaps matching TRBD1 (5 bases). V was trimmed by 7 bases and J by 7 bases, leaving 14 bases between them. Germline V gives CDR1 WSHSY, CDR2 SAAADI. The CDR3 has 14 residues.

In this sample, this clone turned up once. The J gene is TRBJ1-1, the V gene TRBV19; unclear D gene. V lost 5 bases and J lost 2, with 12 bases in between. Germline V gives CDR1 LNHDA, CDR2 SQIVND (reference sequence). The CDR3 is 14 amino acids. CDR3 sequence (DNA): TGTGCCAGTAGTTCCCGAGGGTTAAACACTGAAGCTTTCTTT. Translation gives CASSSRGLNTEAFF.

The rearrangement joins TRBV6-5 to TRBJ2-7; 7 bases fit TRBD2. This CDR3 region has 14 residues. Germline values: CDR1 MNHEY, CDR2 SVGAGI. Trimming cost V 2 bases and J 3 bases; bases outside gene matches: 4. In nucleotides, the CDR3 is TGTGCCAGCAGTTACACCAGCGGGAACTACGAGCAGTACTTC. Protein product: CASSYTSGNYEQYF.

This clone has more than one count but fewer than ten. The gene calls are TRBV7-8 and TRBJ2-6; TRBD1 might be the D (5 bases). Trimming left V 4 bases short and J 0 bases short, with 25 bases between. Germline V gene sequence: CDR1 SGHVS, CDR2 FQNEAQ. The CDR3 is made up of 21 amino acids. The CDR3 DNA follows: TGTGCCAGCAGCTCACTTATAATCCCAACTACAGGCCGCTCTGGGGCCAACGTCCTGACTTTC. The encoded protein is CASSSLIIPTTGRSGANVLTF.

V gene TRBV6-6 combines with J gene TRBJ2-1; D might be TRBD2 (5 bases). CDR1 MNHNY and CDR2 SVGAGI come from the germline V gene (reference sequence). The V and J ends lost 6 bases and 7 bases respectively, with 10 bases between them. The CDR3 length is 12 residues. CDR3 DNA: TGTGCCAGCAGCCCGGGATCTAATGAGCAGTTCTTC. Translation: CASSPGSNEQFF.

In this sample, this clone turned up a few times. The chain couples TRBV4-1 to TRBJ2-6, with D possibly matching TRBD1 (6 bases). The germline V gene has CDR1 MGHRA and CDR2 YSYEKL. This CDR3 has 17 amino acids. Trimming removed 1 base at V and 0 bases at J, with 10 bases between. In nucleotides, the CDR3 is TGCGCCAGCAGCCAAGTGACAGGCAACTCTGGGGCCAACGTCCTGACTTTC. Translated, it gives CASSQVTGNSGANVLTF.

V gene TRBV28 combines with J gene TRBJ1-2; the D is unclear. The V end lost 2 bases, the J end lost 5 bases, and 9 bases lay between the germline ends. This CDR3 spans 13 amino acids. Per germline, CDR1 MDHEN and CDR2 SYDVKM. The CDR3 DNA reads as TGTGCCAGCAGTTTAGGGAGGATGTATGGCTACACCTTC. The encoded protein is CASSLGRMYGYTF.

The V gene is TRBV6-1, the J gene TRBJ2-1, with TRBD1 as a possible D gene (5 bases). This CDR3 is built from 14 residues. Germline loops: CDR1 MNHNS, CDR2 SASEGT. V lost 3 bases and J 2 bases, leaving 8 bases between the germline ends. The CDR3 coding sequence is TGTGCCAGCAGTGAGGCAGGGACCTACAATGAGCAGTTCTTC. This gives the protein CASSEAGTYNEQFF.

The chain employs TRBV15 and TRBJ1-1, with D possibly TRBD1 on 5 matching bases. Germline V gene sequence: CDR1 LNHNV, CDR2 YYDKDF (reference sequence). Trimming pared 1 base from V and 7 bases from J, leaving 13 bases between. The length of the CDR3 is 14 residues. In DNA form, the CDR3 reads TGTGCCACCAGCAGAGGGGGGGTTTGGATTGAAGCTTTCTTT. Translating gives CATSRGGVWIEAFF.

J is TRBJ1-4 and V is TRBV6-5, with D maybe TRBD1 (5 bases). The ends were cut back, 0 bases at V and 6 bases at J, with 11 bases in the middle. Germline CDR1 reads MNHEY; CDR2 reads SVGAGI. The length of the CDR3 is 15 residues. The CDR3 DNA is TGTGCCAGCAGTTACTCATGGGGGGGAGATGAAAAACTGTTTTTT. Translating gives CASSYSWGGDEKLFF.

CDR3 DNA: TGTGCCAGCAGTTCTCTACAGGGTTCAGTGGACACTGAAGCTTTCTTT. This codes for CASSSLQGSVDTEAFF. The gene calls are TRBV28 and TRBJ1-1; D possibly corresponds to TRBD1 (6 bases). Germline assignment: CDR1 MDHEN and CDR2 SYDVKM. The V end was cut by 4 bases, the J end by 3 bases, with 18 bases between. This CDR3 comprises 16 residues.

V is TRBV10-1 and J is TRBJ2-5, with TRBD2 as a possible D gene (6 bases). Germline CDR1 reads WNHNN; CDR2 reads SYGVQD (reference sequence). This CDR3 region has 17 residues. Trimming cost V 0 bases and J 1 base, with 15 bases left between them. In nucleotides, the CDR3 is TGCGCCAGCAGTGAGTCGAGTAGGGAGGACATCCAAGAGACCCAGTACTTC. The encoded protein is CASSESSREDIQETQYF.

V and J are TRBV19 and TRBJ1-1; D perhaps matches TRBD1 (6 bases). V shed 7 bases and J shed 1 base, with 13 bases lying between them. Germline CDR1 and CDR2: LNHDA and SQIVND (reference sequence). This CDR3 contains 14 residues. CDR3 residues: CASKSRDKNTEAFF. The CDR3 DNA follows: TGTGCCAGTAAGAGCCGGGACAAGAACACTGAAGCTTTCTTT.

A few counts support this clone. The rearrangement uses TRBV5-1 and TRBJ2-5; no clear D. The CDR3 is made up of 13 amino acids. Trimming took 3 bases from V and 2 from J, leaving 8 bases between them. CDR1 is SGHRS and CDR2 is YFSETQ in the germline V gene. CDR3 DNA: TGCGCCAGCAGCTCCAACTTGCAAGAGACCCAGTACTTC. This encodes CASSSNLQETQYF.

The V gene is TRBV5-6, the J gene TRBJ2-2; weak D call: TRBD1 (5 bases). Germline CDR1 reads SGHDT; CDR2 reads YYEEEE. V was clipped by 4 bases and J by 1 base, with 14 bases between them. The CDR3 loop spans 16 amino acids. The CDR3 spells CASSAHTTGNTGELFF. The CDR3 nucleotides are TGTGCCAGCAGCGCACATACTACAGGGAACACCGGGGAGCTGTTTTTT.

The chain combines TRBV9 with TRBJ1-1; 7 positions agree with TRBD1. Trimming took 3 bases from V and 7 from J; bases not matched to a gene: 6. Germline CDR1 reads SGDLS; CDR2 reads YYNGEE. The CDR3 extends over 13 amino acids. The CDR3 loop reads CASSETGFGEAFF. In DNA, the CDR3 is TGTGCCAGCAGCGAGACAGGGTTTGGTGAAGCTTTCTTT.